These T cell receptor beta chains were read from a single sample in a study of tissue T cells after allogeneic stem cell transplantation. Assay: immunoSEQ multiplex PCR; the TCRdb copy retains only in-frame clones and omits some. This sample yields some 10,000 clones, of which just over 65% are seen a single time; around 26% belongs to the top ten. Sample: tissue from the stomach, taken at autopsy. The source is a male donor older than 55 with lung cancer. Each CDR3 is given with its conserved first and last residue. The D gene is left open where the match is weak. Size is omitted from some rows. Given values are once, few, many or a class for expanded clones.

v_call,j_call,d_call,clone_size,cdr3_aa,cdr3_nt
TRBV5-1,TRBJ2-2,NA,NA,CASSSGADYTGELFF,TGCGCCAGCAGCTCGGGGGCTGACTACACCGGGGAGCTGTTTTTT
TRBV7-9,TRBJ1-2,NA,NA,CASSLVPPGLIWNTF,TGTGCCAGCAGCTTAGTTCCCCCGGGACTAATTTGGAACACCTTC
TRBV18,TRBJ2-1,TRBD2,NA,CVSSPPTFGGGYNEQFF,TGTGTCAGCTCACCACCGACATTTGGGGGAGGGTACAATGAGCAGTTCTTC
TRBV11-2,TRBJ1-3,TRBD1,few,CASSSHAGGQGRNTIYF,TGTGCCAGCAGCTCCCACGCAGGCGGACAGGGTAGAAACACCATATATTTT
TRBV7-2,TRBJ2-3,TRBD1,few,CASSPDGTGSTDTQYF,TGTGCCAGCAGCCCTGACGGGACAGGCAGCACAGATACGCAGTATTTT
TRBV5-4,TRBJ1-5,NA,NA,CASSSEGDQPQHF,TGTGCCAGCAGCTCGGAGGGGGATCAGCCCCAGCATTTT
TRBV27,TRBJ2-6,NA,few,CASSPHSGSTSSGANVLTF,TGTGCCAGCAGCCCACATTCCGGGAGTACAAGCTCTGGGGCCAACGTCCTGACTTTC
TRBV2,TRBJ1-5,NA,NA,CASSAHRAGGNQPQHF,TGTGCCAGCAGTGCTCACAGGGCAGGCGGCAATCAGCCCCAGCATTTT
TRBV7-9,TRBJ2-3,NA,NA,CASSPRGVSTDTQYF,TGTGCCAGCAGCCCAAGAGGGGTTAGCACAGATACGCAGTATTTT
TRBV27,TRBJ2-1,NA,NA,CASSPPIVSYNEQFF,TGTGCCAGCAGTCCCCCGATTGTCTCCTACAATGAGCAGTTCTTC
TRBV6-6,TRBJ2-7,NA,medium-sized,CASSLHPRGDEQYF,TGTGCCAGCAGTTTACACCCAAGAGGGGACGAGCAGTACTTC
TRBV7-9,TRBJ2-5,NA,NA,CASSLRESHGTQYF,TGTGCCAGCAGCTTAAGGGAGTCGCACGGGACCCAGTACTTC
TRBV5-1,TRBJ1-2,TRBD1,NA,CASSLFDRGQDGYTF,TGCGCCAGCAGCTTGTTCGACAGGGGGCAGGATGGCTACACCTTC